This T cell receptor beta chain was sequenced for a study of blood T cell repertoires in COVID-19. Study overall: T cells, B-cell-depleted T cells, or PBMCs provided the cDNA or gDNA that served as material.

Membership in each cohort depended on participant-reported clinical history. Recovery meant two consecutive negative NP/OP PCR tests, professional clearance, or resolved symptoms. The CDR3 runs to 13 residues. In germline, CDR1 is SGHTA, CDR2 FQGTGA. V lost 5 bases, J lost 4 bases, and 10 bases lay in between. In the original analysis: Nucleated cell counts were estimated from reference gene primer amplification. Produced via immunoSEQ multiplex PCR; TCRdb's table is partial and in-frame only. V and J calls and clone size come straight from that table; D and trimming were deduced from the DNA. The data contain approximately 310,000 clones, about 89% of them singletons.

Specimen: PBMCs or T cells enriched from blood (not recorded which). This TCR was sampled from a man in his sixties who had recovered from COVID-19. V usage is TRBV7-3 and J usage is TRBJ2-3; no definite D call. The CDR3 bases are TGTGCCAGCAGCCCTGCACAGTCAGATACGCAGTATTTT. It yields the protein CASSPAQSDTQYF.